These T cell receptor beta chains were read from a single sample in a study of shared clonotypes between healthy human individuals. This table comes from immunoSEQ multiplex PCR, and its TCRdb copy is limited to in-frame clones, with some not included. Of about 1,800,000 clones listed, about 95% are singletons. Sequencing was carried out using naive CD8+ T cells sorted from blood. All receptors come from a man between 18 and 35 years old in good health. Both conserved end residues are trimmed from each CDR3. Fields, in order: CDR3 length, D gene, J gene, V gene, CDR3 protein. A D gene is named only where the DNA matches it firmly.

cdr3_length: 15; d_call: .; j_call: TRBJ2-1; v_call: TRBV4-1; cdr3_aa: ASSPQQGESYEGGQF
cdr3_length: 9; d_call: .; j_call: TRBJ2-1; v_call: TRBV25-1; cdr3_aa: ASSGYNEQF
cdr3_length: 8; d_call: .; j_call: TRBJ2-5; v_call: TRBV20-1; cdr3_aa: SAQLETQY
cdr3_length: 13; d_call: .; j_call: TRBJ1-2; v_call: TRBV12-2; cdr3_aa: ASRLAHRGLYGYT
cdr3_length: 10; d_call: .; j_call: TRBJ2-7; v_call: TRBV5-5; cdr3_aa: ASSLVEGEQY
cdr3_length: 13; d_call: TRBD2; j_call: TRBJ2-1; v_call: TRBV19; cdr3_aa: ASSRREVPVNEQF
cdr3_length: 13; d_call: TRBD2; j_call: TRBJ2-7; v_call: TRBV27; cdr3_aa: ASSATSGKSYEQY
cdr3_length: 11; d_call: .; j_call: TRBJ1-2; v_call: TRBV27; cdr3_aa: ASSPQPNYGYT
cdr3_length: 13; d_call: TRBD1; j_call: TRBJ2-7; v_call: TRBV11-2; cdr3_aa: ASSFRDREFREQY
cdr3_length: 11; d_call: .; j_call: TRBJ2-7; v_call: TRBV5-1; cdr3_aa: ASSLGQHYEQY
cdr3_length: 14; d_call: .; j_call: TRBJ2-3; v_call: TRBV18; cdr3_aa: ASSPPDRPSTDTQY
cdr3_length: 12; d_call: .; j_call: TRBJ1-2; v_call: TRBV10-2; cdr3_aa: ASSDGQGRYGYT
cdr3_length: 13; d_call: .; j_call: TRBJ2-5; v_call: TRBV5-1; cdr3_aa: ASSLAPGLQETQY
cdr3_length: 14; d_call: TRBD1; j_call: TRBJ1-2; v_call: TRBV6-6; cdr3_aa: ASRNTGQGANYGYT
cdr3_length: 12; d_call: .; j_call: TRBJ1-5; v_call: TRBV7-6; cdr3_aa: ASSLVGGYQPQH